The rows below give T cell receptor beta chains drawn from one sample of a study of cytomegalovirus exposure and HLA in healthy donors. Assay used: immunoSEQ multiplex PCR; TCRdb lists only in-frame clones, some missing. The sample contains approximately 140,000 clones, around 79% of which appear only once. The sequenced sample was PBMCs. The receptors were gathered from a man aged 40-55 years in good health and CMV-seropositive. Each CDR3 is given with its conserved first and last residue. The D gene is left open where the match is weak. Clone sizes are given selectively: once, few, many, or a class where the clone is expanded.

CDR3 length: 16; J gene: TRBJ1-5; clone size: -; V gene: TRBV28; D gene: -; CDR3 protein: CASSFRTILLNQPQHF; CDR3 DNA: TGTGCCAGCAGTTTCCGGACAATCCTACTTAATCAGCCCCAGCATTTT
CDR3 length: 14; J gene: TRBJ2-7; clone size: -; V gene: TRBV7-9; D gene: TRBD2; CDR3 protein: CASEALAGDNEQYF; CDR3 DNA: TGTGCCAGTGAGGCGCTAGCGGGAGATAACGAGCAGTACTTC
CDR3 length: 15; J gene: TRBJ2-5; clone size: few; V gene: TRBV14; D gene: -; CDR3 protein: CASSQYQGGGETQYF; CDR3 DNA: TGTGCCAGCAGCCAATATCAGGGAGGAGGGGAGACCCAGTACTTC
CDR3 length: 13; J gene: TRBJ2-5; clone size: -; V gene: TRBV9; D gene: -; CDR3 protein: CASSVGQGGTQYF; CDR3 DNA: TGTGCCAGCAGCGTAGGGCAGGGAGGGACCCAGTACTTC
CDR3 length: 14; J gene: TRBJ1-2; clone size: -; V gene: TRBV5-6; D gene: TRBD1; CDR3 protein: CASSLVDRDYGYTF; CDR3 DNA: TGTGCCAGCAGCTTGGTTGACAGGGATTATGGCTACACCTTC
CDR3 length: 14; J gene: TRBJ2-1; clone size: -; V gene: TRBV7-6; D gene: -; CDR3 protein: CASRATQLAAEQFF; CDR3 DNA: TGTGCCAGCAGGGCCACTCAACTCGCGGCTGAGCAGTTCTTC
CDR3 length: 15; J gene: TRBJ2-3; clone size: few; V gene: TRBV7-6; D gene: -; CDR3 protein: CASSLAPVSTDTQYF; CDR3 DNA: TGTGCCAGCAGCTTAGCCCCAGTTAGCACAGATACGCAGTATTTT
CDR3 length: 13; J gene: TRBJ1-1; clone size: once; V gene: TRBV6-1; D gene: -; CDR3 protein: CASKGVGGTEAFF; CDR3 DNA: TGTGCCAGCAAAGGGGTAGGGGGCACTGAAGCTTTCTTT
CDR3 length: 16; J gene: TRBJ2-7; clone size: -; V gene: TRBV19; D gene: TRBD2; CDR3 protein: CASTRRASGSFDEQYF; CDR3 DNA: TGTGCCAGTACTCGGCGGGCTAGCGGGAGTTTCGACGAGCAGTACTTC
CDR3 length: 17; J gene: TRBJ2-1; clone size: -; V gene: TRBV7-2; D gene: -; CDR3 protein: CASSLGIWKGNYNEQFF; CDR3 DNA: TGTGCCAGCAGCTTAGGGATTTGGAAGGGGAACTACAATGAGCAGTTCTTC
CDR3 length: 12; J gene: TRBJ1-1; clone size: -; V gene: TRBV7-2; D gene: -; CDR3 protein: CASSVPTGEAFF; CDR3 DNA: TGTGCCAGCAGCGTTCCAACAGGTGAAGCTTTCTTT
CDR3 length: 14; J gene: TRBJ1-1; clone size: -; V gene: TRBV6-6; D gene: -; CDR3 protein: CASSYRSGNTEAFF; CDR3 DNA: TGTGCCAGCAGTTATAGGTCAGGGAACACTGAAGCTTTCTTT
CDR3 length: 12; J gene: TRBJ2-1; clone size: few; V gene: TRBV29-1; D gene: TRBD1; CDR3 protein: CSGGQVANEQFF; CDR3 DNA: TGCAGCGGGGGACAGGTCGCCAATGAGCAGTTCTTC
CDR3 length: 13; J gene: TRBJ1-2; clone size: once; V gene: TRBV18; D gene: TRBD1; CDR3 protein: CASSPDREYGYTF; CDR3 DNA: TGTGCCAGCTCACCTGACAGGGAGTATGGCTACACCTTC
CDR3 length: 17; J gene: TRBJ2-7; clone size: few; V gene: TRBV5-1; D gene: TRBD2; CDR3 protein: CASSLPGLAGGSYEQYF; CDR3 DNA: TGCGCCAGCAGCTTACCAGGACTAGCGGGAGGGTCCTACGAGCAGTACTTC
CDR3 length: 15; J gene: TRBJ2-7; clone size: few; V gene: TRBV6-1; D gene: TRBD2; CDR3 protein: CASSSGLAGVNEQYF; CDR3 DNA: TGTGCCAGCAGTTCCGGACTAGCGGGAGTCAACGAGCAGTACTTC
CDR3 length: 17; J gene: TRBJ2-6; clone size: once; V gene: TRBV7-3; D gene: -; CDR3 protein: CASSTTPGAPGANVLTF; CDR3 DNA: TGTGCCAGCAGCACTACTCCAGGGGCGCCTGGGGCCAACGTCCTGACTTTC
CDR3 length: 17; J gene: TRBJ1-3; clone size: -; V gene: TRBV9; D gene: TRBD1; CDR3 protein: CASSVGTGAFSGNTIYF; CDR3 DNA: TGTGCCAGCAGCGTGGGGACAGGTGCCTTCTCTGGAAACACCATATATTTT
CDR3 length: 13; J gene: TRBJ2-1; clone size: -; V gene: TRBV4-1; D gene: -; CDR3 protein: CASSQGTHNEQFF; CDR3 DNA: TGCGCCAGCAGCCAAGGAACACACAATGAGCAGTTCTTC
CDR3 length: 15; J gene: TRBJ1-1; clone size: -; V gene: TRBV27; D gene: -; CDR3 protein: CASSRGTDMNTEAFF; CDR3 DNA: TGTGCCAGCAGCCGGGGGACGGATATGAACACTGAAGCTTTCTTT
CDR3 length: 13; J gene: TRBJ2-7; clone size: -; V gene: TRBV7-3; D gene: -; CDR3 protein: CASSQNAGYEQYF; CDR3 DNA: TGTGCCAGCAGCCAGAACGCGGGCTACGAGCAGTACTTC
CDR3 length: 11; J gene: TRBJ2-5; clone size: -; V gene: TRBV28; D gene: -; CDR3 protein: CASSAQASTYF; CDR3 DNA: TGTGCCAGCAGCGCCCAGGCGAGTACGTACTTC
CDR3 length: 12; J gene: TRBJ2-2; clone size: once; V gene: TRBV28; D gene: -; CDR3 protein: CASSSRGGELFF; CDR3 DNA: TGTGCCAGCAGTTCAAGGGGGGGGGAGCTGTTTTTT
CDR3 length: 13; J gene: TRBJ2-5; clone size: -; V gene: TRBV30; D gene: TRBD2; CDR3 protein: CAWTSGSQETQYF; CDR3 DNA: TGTGCCTGGACTAGCGGGAGTCAAGAGACCCAGTACTTC
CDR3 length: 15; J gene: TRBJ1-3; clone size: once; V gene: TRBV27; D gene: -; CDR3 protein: CASSSLYSSGNTIYF; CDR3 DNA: TGTGCCAGCAGTTCATTATATAGCTCTGGAAACACCATATATTTT
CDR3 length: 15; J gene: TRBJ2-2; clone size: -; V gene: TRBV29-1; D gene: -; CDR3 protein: CSVERAGQTTGELFF; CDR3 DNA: TGCAGCGTTGAGAGGGCGGGACAGACGACCGGGGAGCTGTTTTTT
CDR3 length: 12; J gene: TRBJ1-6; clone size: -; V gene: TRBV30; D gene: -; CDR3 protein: CAWSVINSPLHF; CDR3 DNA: TGTGCCTGGAGTGTTATTAATTCACCCCTCCACTTT
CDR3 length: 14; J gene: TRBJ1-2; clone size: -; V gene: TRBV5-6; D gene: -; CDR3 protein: CASSSTAAVYGYTF; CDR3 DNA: TGTGCCAGCAGCTCTACGGCGGCGGTCTATGGCTACACCTTC
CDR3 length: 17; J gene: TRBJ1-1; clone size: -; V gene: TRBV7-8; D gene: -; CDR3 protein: CASSSTYTGPSGTEAFF; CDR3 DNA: TGTGCCAGCAGCTCCACATATACAGGGCCTTCAGGAACTGAAGCTTTCTTT
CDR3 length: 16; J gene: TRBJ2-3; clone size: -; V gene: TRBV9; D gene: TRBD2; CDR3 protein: CASSSTAGVAADTQYF; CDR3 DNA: TGTGCCAGCAGCTCCACAGCGGGAGTGGCGGCAGATACGCAGTATTTT
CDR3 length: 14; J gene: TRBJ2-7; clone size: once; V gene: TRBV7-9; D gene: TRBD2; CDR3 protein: CASSSRLAGVEQYF; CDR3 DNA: TGTGCCAGCAGCAGTAGACTAGCGGGAGTTGAGCAGTACTTC
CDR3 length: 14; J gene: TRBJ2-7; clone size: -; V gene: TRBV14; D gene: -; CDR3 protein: CASSQVGSFEEQYF; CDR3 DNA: TGTGCCAGCAGCCAAGTCGGGAGTTTTGAAGAGCAGTACTTC
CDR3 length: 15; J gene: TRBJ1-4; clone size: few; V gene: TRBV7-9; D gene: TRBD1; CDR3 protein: CASSTTGRTNEKLFF; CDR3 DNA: TGTGCCAGCAGTACGACAGGGCGAACTAATGAAAAACTGTTTTTT
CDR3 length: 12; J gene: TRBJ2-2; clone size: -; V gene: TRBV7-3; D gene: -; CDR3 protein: CASLGETGELFF; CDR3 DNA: TGTGCCAGTCTCGGGGAGACCGGGGAGCTGTTTTTT
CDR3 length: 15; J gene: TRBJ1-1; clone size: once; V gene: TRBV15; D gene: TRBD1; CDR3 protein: CATSRAGTGGTEAFF; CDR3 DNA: TGTGCCACCAGCAGAGCCGGGACAGGGGGCACTGAAGCTTTCTTT
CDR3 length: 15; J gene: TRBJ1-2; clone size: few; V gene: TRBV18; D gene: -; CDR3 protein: CASSPSSGADYGYTF; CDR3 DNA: TGTGCCAGCTCACCTTCTTCCGGAGCCGACTATGGCTACACCTTC
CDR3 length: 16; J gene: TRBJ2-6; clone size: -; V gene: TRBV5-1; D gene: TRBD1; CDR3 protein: CASSWTGASGANVLTF; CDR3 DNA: TGCGCCAGCAGCTGGACAGGGGCCTCTGGGGCCAACGTCCTGACTTTC
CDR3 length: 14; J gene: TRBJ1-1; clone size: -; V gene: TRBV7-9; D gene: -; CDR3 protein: CSSSLKSGGPEAFF; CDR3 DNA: TGTTCCAGCAGCTTAAAAAGCGGGGGTCCTGAAGCTTTCTTT
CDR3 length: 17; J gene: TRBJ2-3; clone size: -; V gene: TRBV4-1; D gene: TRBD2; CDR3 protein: CASSWRLADSSTDTQYF; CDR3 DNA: TGCGCCAGCAGCTGGAGACTAGCGGATTCCAGCACAGATACGCAGTATTTT
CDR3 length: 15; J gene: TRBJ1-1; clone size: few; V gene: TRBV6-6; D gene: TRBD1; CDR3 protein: CASSYGTGENTEAFF; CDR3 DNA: TGTGCCAGCAGTTACGGGACAGGGGAGAACACTGAAGCTTTCTTT
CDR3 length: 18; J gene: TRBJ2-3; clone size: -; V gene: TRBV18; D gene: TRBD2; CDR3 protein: CASSQAGDGGLRTDTQYF; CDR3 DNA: TGTGCCAGCTCACAAGCGGGAGACGGAGGTCTCCGCACAGATACGCAGTATTTT
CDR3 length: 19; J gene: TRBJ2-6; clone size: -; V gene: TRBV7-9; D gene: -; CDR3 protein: CASSFPAGTAISGANVLTF; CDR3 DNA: TGTGCCAGCAGCTTCCCTGCGGGGACTGCCATCTCTGGGGCCAACGTCCTGACTTTC
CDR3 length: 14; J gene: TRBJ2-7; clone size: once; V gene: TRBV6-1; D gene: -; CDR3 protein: CASRRGQDSYEQYF; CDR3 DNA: TGTGCCAGCAGGAGAGGACAAGACTCCTACGAGCAGTACTTC
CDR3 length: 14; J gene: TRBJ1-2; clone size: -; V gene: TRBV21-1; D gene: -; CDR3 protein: CATGQGSSNYGYTF; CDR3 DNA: TGTGCCACAGGACAGGGATCGTCTAACTATGGCTACACCTTC
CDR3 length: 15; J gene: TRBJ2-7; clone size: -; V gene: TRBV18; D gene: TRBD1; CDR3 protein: CASSRSTGMSYEQYF; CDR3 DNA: TGTGCCAGCTCACGATCGACAGGGATGTCCTACGAGCAGTACTTC
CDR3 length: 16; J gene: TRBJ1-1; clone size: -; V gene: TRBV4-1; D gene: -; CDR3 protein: CASSQDPGGVWTEAFF; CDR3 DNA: TGCGCCAGCAGCCAAGATCCCGGGGGAGTCTGGACTGAAGCTTTCTTT
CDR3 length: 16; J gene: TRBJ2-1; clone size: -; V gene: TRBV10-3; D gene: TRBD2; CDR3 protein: CAISESGSGRTRLKFF; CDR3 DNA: TGTGCCATCAGTGAGTCGGGGAGCGGGAGGACTCGTTTGAAGTTCTTC
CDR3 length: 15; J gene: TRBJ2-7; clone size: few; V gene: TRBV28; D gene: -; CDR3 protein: CASSPPLGERYEQYF; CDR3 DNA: TGTGCCAGCAGCCCCCCTCTTGGGGAGAGGTACGAGCAGTACTTC
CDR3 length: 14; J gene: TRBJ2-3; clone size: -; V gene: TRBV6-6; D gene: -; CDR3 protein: CASKPGIRTDTQYF; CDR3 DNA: TGTGCCAGCAAGCCCGGGATCCGTACAGATACGCAGTATTTT
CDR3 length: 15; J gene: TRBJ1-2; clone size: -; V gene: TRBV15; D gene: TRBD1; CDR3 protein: CATQTGGTFNYGYTF; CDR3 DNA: TGTGCCACCCAGACAGGGGGGACCTTTAACTATGGCTACACCTTC
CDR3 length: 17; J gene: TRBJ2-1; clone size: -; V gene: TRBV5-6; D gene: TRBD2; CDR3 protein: CASSGAGLAGAYNEQFF; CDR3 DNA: TGTGCCAGCAGCGGGGCGGGACTAGCGGGAGCATACAATGAGCAGTTCTTC
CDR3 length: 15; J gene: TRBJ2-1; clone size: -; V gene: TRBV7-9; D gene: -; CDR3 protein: CASSILSSSYNEQFF; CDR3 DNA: TGTGCCAGCAGCATACTATCAAGCTCCTACAATGAGCAGTTCTTC
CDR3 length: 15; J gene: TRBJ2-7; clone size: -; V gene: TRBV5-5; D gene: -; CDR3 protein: CASTSIAQPLYEQYF; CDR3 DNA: TGTGCCAGCACCTCGATTGCGCAACCTCTCTACGAGCAGTACTTC
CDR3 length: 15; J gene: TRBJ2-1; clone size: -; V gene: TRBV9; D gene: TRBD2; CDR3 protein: CASSPVAGEGDQQFF; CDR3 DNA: TGTGCCAGCAGCCCGGTAGCGGGGGAAGGGGATCAGCAGTTCTTC
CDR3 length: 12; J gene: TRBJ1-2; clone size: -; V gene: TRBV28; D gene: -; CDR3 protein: CASSSTDYGYTF; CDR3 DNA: TGTGCCAGCAGTTCGACAGACTATGGCTACACCTTC
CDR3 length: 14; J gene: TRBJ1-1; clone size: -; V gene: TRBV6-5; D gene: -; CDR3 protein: CASSPGQGKYEAFF; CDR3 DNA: TGTGCCAGCAGTCCGGGGCAGGGGAAATATGAAGCTTTCTTT